These T cell receptor beta chains were read from a single sample in a study of cytomegalovirus exposure and HLA in healthy donors. Some clones are missing from TCRdb's copy, which holds only in-frame ones; the method was immunoSEQ multiplex PCR. The sample contains some 270,000 clones, 80% of which appear only once. Material for sequencing was PBMCs. Receptors originate from a girl aged 2-10 years in good health and CMV-seronegative. Each CDR3 is given with its conserved first and last residue. D genes are given only for firm matches. Part of the rows lack a size; the others show once, few, many or a class for expanded clones.

j_call v_call clone_size d_call cdr3_nt cdr3_aa
TRBJ2-5 TRBV5-1 - - TGCGCCAGCAGCTCGTCGTTGGTAGCGGAGACCCAGTACTTC CASSSSLVAETQYF
TRBJ1-2 TRBV6-1 - - TGTGCCAGCAGTTTAACAGGTCTCTATGGCTACACCTTC CASSLTGLYGYTF
TRBJ2-1 TRBV2 - TRBD2 TGTGCCAGCAGTGGACTAGCGCCTTACAATGAGCAGTTCTTC CASSGLAPYNEQFF
TRBJ2-3 TRBV6-1 - TRBD2 TGTGCCAGCACGTTAGCGGGTGGAGATACGCAGTATTTT CASTLAGGDTQYF
TRBJ1-1 TRBV7-3 - - TGTGCCAGCAGCGCCGGGGGGCTGAACACTGAAGCTTTCTTT CASSAGGLNTEAFF
TRBJ1-2 TRBV6-1 - TRBD1 TGTGCCAGCAAGACAGGGAACTATGGCTACACCTTC CASKTGNYGYTF
TRBJ2-3 TRBV5-1 - TRBD2 TGCGCCAGCAGCTTCCCGAGAACGGGGGGTACAGATACGCAGTATTTT CASSFPRTGGTDTQYF
TRBJ1-1 TRBV7-3 - TRBD1 TGTGCCAGCAGCACGACAGGGGGCAACACTGAAGCTTTCTTT CASSTTGGNTEAFF
TRBJ1-1 TRBV10-2 - - TGCGCCAGCAGTGCGCGAGAACTGAACACTGAAGCTTTCTTT CASSARELNTEAFF
TRBJ1-4 TRBV2 - TRBD1 TGTGCCAGCAGTGAAGCACAGGACAGGTGGGGGCCGGAGGGTAATGAAAAACTGTTTTTT CASSEAQDRWGPEGNEKLFF
TRBJ2-3 TRBV15 - TRBD2 TGTGCCACCAGCAGAGGGCTAGCGGGAGGGCCGGGCACAGATACGCAGTATTTT CATSRGLAGGPGTDTQYF
TRBJ1-5 TRBV28 - - TGTGCCAGCAGTTTACCTGGGGGCGTTCAGCCCCAGCATTTT CASSLPGGVQPQHF
TRBJ1-2 TRBV7-2 few TRBD1 TGTGCCAGCAGCTCCCGACAGGGAGCTGTCTATGGCTACACCTTC CASSSRQGAVYGYTF
TRBJ1-1 TRBV28 - - TGTGCCAGCAGTTTCTCCTGGCAGTCCAGTGAAGCTTTCTTT CASSFSWQSSEAFF
TRBJ2-7 TRBV2 once - TGTGCCAGCAGTGAATCCGCAGGGGGGTCCTACGAGCAGTACTTC CASSESAGGSYEQYF
TRBJ1-4 TRBV18 - - TGTGCCAGCTCACCACAATCAGGGCCTAATGAAAAACTGTTTTTT CASSPQSGPNEKLFF